The 25 T cell receptor beta chains reported below all come from one sample, sequenced in a study of shared clonotypes between healthy human individuals. Terminally differentiated effector memory CD45RA+ cells were excluded from the naive CD8 cells, which were CD45RO-negative and positively selected for CCR7. Generated by immunoSEQ multiplex PCR, the TCRdb table keeps only in-frame clones and is missing some. The table lists about 2.1 million clones, around 95% of them singletons. The sequenced sample consisted of naive CD8+ T cells from PBMCs. The receptor source for this set is a man aged 18 to 30 in good health. Some clones in this sample may be carry-over from other donors' samples.

This clone was recorded once. The chain uses TRBV5-6 and TRBJ2-3; 9 positions match TRBD1. The V and J ends lost 4 bases and 12 bases, in that order; junction bases with no gene match: 24. From germline, CDR1 is SGHDT and CDR2 YYEEEE. This CDR3 contains 18 residues. The CDR3 is CASSPQVGTGRQGPLQYF. The CDR3 DNA reads as TGTGCCAGCAGCCCCCAAGTCGGGACAGGGAGGCAGGGTCCTTTACAGTATTTT.

The rearrangement links TRBV5-4 to TRBJ1-2; the D gene is possibly TRBD1 (6 bases). CDR1 SGHNT and CDR2 YYREEE come from the germline V gene (reference sequence). V shed 1 base and J shed 4 bases, with 14 bases lying between them. The CDR3 has 15 amino acids. CDR3 loop: CASSLLGAAGYGYTF. The CDR3 DNA sequence: TGTGCCAGCAGCTTGTTGGGGGCGGCGGGCTATGGCTACACCTTC.

This rearrangement joins TRBV5-4 to TRBJ1-5, with D unclear. V lost 0 bases and J lost 1, with 11 bases in between. The CDR3 spans 16 residues. CDR1 SGHNT and CDR2 YYREEE come from the germline V gene (reference sequence). CDR3 nucleotide sequence: TGTGCCAGCAGCTTGGACGGAGCGGGAAGCAATCAGCCCCAGCATTTT. Translation: CASSLDGAGSNQPQHF.

This chain connects TRBV5-1 to TRBJ2-1; 7 nucleotides agree with TRBD2. Trimming took 5 bases from V and 3 from J; bases not matched to a gene: 2. Germline loops: CDR1 SGHRS, CDR2 YFSETQ. The CDR3 spans 13 residues. CDR3 DNA: TGCGCCAGCAGTAGCGGGTACTACAATGAGCAGTTCTTC. Translating it yields CASSSGYYNEQFF.

The chain uses TRBV9 and TRBJ2-7, with TRBD1 matching 11 bases. Per germline, CDR1 SGDLS and CDR2 YYNGEE. This CDR3 region has 16 residues. The V gene end was trimmed by 3 bases and the J gene end by 5 bases; junction bases not matched to a gene: 10. The CDR3 nucleotides read TGTGCCAGCAGCGCCACTGGGACAGGGGGTTTCGACGAGCAGTACTTC. It is translated as CASSATGTGGFDEQYF. Variable domain in full (rest from reference TRBV9 and TRBJ2-7): DSGVTQTPKHLITATGQRVTLRCSPRSGDLSVYWYQQSLDQGLQFLIQYYNGEERAKGNILERFSAQQFPDLHSELNLSSLELGDSALYFCASSATGTGGFDEQYFGPGTRLTVT.

This clone was seen a handful of times. Distinct nucleotide sequences in the sample also encode this CDR3. The chain has TRBV19 and TRBJ2-7, with D possibly matching TRBD2 (5 bases). Germline V CDR1 and CDR2: LNHDA, SQIVND (reference sequence). V was cut by 1 base and J by 6 bases, with 10 bases left in between. This CDR3 contains 13 residues. This CDR3 is CASSIVGGSEQYF. CDR3 nucleotide sequence: TGTGCCAGTAGTATAGTTGGCGGGTCCGAGCAGTACTTC.

This chain uses TRBV7-6 with TRBJ2-7, with TRBD1 identical over 8 bases. The V and J ends lost 1 base and 5 bases, in that order; junction bases with no gene match: 7. The CDR3 covers 15 residues. Germline CDR1 and CDR2: SGHVS and FNYEAQ. The CDR3 is CASSLGTGTHHEQYF. For the CDR3, the DNA is TGTGCCAGCAGCTTAGGGACAGGGACTCACCACGAGCAGTACTTC.

This chain connects TRBV4-1 to TRBJ1-4; D ambiguous. Germline values: CDR1 MGHRA, CDR2 YSYEKL. Trimming removed 0 bases from V and 4 bases from J, with 9 bases in between. The CDR3 covers 15 residues. CDR3 residues: CASSQETADNEKLFF. CDR3 nucleotide sequence: TGCGCCAGCAGCCAAGAAACAGCCGATAATGAAAAACTGTTTTTT.

This rearrangement joins TRBV15 to TRBJ1-1; D remains unclear. This CDR3 comprises 14 residues. V shed 1 base and J shed 5 bases, with 11 bases lying between them. Per the germline V gene, CDR1 is LNHNV and CDR2 is YYDKDF (reference sequence). CDR3 region: CATSRVPGITEAFF. CDR3 bases: TGTGCCACCAGCAGAGTACCAGGTATAACTGAAGCTTTCTTT. Full variable domain (remainder filled in from reference TRBV15 and TRBJ1-1): DAMVIQNPRYQVTQFGKPVTLSCSQTLNHNVMYWYQQKSSQAPKLLFHYYDKDFNNEADTPDNFQSRRPNTSFCFLDIRSPGLGDTAMYLCATSRVPGITEAFFGQGTRLTVV.

V is TRBV7-6 and J is TRBJ2-5, with TRBD1 matching over 10 bases. The CDR3 covers 13 residues. The V and J ends lost 4 bases and 9 bases, in that order; junction bases with no gene match: 5. The germline CDR1 and CDR2 sequences are SGHVS and FNYEAQ. The CDR3 nucleotides read TGTGCCAGCAGCTCCGGGACAGGGGTGGCCCAGTACTTC. Translation: CASSSGTGVAQYF. The complete variable domain, with remaining parts taken from reference TRBV7-6 and TRBJ2-5, reads GAGVSQSPRYKVTKRGQDVALRCDPISGHVSLYWYRQALGQGPEFLTYFNYEAQQDKSGLPNDRFSAERPEGSISTLTIQRTEQRDSAMYRCASSSGTGVAQYFGPGTRLLVL.

CDR3 DNA: TGTGCCAGCAGCTTAGACGGACAGGGGGGGCCCCAGCATTTT. It specifies CASSLDGQGGPQHF. The chain employs TRBV7-2 and TRBJ1-5, with 10 bases fitting TRBD1. The CDR3 runs 14 residues. Germline loops: CDR1 SGHTA, CDR2 FQGNSA. Unmatched junction bases numbered 3, after V lost 1 base and J lost 9 bases. Looking up the rest from reference TRBV7-2 and TRBJ1-5 gives the full variable domain: GAGVSQSPSNKVTEKGKDVELRCDPISGHTALYWYRQSLGQGLEFLIYFQGNSAPDKSGLPSDRFSAERTGGSVSTLTIQRTQQEDSAVYLCASSLDGQGGPQHFGDGTRLSIL.

The V and J genes are TRBV6-5 and TRBJ2-7; 9 nucleotides agree with TRBD2. With V trimmed by 4 bases and J by 3 bases, 4 bases remained unmatched. The CDR3 extends over 14 amino acids. Germline CDR1 and CDR2: MNHEY and SVGAGI. CDR3 DNA sequence: TGTGCCAGCAGTTCGCGACTAGCGGTCTACGAGCAGTACTTC. It yields the protein CASSSRLAVYEQYF.

The J gene is TRBJ2-7, the V gene TRBV7-7; 8 bases map to TRBD2. This CDR3 spans 15 amino acids. CDR1 is SSHAT and CDR2 is FNYEAQ in the germline V gene (reference sequence). J lost 0 bases, V lost 5 bases, and 6 bases had no gene match. CDR3 amino acids: CASSPIAGSSYEQYF. CDR3 nucleotide sequence: TGTGCCAGCAGCCCGATAGCGGGAAGCTCCTACGAGCAGTACTTC.

This rearrangement joins TRBV28 to TRBJ2-5; 7 bases are a match to TRBD2. V trimming: 6 bases; J trimming: 0 bases; junction bases outside the gene matches: 7. From germline, CDR1 is MDHEN and CDR2 SYDVKM. The CDR3 runs 15 residues. The DNA for the CDR3 is TGTGCCAGCAGCCTGGTTGGGGGGGACCAAGAGACCCAGTACTTC. Its protein is CASSLVGGDQETQYF.

The V and J genes are TRBV11-1 and TRBJ2-1; TRBD2 agrees at 9 bases. The CDR3 runs 15 residues. Looked up from germline, CDR1 is SGHAT and CDR2 is FQDESV (reference sequence). Trimming at V came to 5 bases and at J to 10 bases, leaving 12 bases not matched to a gene. The CDR3, as DNA: TGTGCCAGCAGCAGGGAGGTAATAGCGGGAGACGAGCAGTTCTTC. Its protein is CASSREVIAGDEQFF.

Comments on this clone: A read error may produce the germline difference seen at one junction end. J is TRBJ2-3 and V is TRBV5-1, with D perhaps assigned TRBD1 or TRBD2 (5 bases each). There are 9 residues in the CDR3. Germline V gene sequence: CDR1 SGHRS, CDR2 YFSETQ. CDR3 protein: CASSPGPLF. The CDR3 nucleotides read TGCGCCAGCAGCCCGGGACCCCTTTTT.

This clone was recorded only once. V usage is TRBV28 and J usage is TRBJ2-1; D possibly corresponds to TRBD2 (6 bases). Per the germline V gene, CDR1 is MDHEN and CDR2 is SYDVKM. Trimming shortened V by 10 bases and J by 7 bases, and 14 bases separated the two germline ends. The CDR3 is made up of 12 amino acids. The CDR3 is CATTPGANEQFF. As DNA, the CDR3 is TGTGCCACCACCCCGGGAGCGAATGAGCAGTTCTTC.

The rearrangement joins TRBV9 to TRBJ2-7, with D perhaps TRBD2 (6 bases). The ends were cut back, 4 bases at V and 2 bases at J, with 13 bases in the middle. There are 14 residues in the CDR3. Germline lookup yields CDR1 SGDLS and CDR2 YYNGEE. CDR3 DNA: TGTGCCAGCAGCCCTTCGGGACTTACCTACGAGCAGTACTTC. It yields the protein CASSPSGLTYEQYF. The variable domain in full, with the rest retrieved from reference TRBV9 and TRBJ2-7, is DSGVTQTPKHLITATGQRVTLRCSPRSGDLSVYWYQQSLDQGLQFLIQYYNGEERAKGNILERFSAQQFPDLHSELNLSSLELGDSALYFCASSPSGLTYEQYFGPGTRLTVT.

The V and J genes are TRBV6-6 and TRBJ2-3, with a possible D match to TRBD1 (5 bases). CDR3 length: 14 amino acids. With 5 bases removed from V and 0 bases from J, the gap between germline ends came to 9 bases. Germline CDR1 MNHNY, CDR2 SVGAGI (reference sequence). CDR3: CASSHRPSTDTQYF. CDR3 coding DNA: TGTGCCAGCAGTCACAGGCCCAGCACAGATACGCAGTATTTT.

The chain has TRBV19 and TRBJ1-1, with unresolved D. V was clipped by 2 bases and J by 8 bases, with 12 bases between them. The CDR3 extends over 13 amino acids. Germline V gene data show CDR1 as LNHDA and CDR2 as SQIVND (reference sequence). CDR3 in amino acids: CASSIRPLREAFF. In DNA form, the CDR3 reads TGTGCCAGTAGTATAAGGCCACTTCGGGAAGCTTTCTTT. Full variable domain (outside the CDR3, taken from reference TRBV19 and TRBJ1-1): DGGITQSPKYLFRKEGQNVTLSCEQNLNHDAMYWYRQDPGQGLRLIYYSQIVNDFQKGDIAEGYSVSREKKESFPLTVTSAQKNPTAFYLCASSIRPLREAFFGQGTRLTVV.

This clone has a single count. The chain is built from TRBV4-3 and TRBJ2-2, with a possible D match to TRBD2 (6 bases). The CDR3 runs 14 residues. Trimming shortened V by 4 bases and J by 6 bases, and 12 bases separated the two germline ends. CDR1 and CDR2 from the germline V gene are LGHNA and YSLEER. CDR3 DNA sequence: TGCGCCAGCAGCCCCGGACTACCGGCCGGGGAGCTGTTTTTT. Translating gives CASSPGLPAGELFF.

The chain has TRBV27 and TRBJ2-3, with 8 nucleotides matching TRBD1. J lost 1 base, V lost 2 bases, and 2 bases had no gene match. From germline, CDR1 is MNHEY and CDR2 SMNVEV (reference sequence). The CDR3 contains 15 residues. The DNA of the CDR3 is TGTGCCAGCAGTTTAGCACAGGGGGGCACAGATACGCAGTATTTT. It yields the protein CASSLAQGGTDTQYF.

The chain recombines TRBV9 with TRBJ1-2, with 10 bases identical to TRBD1. The CDR3 consists of 16 residues. CDR1 SGDLS and CDR2 YYNGEE come from the germline V gene. V was pared by 3 bases and J by 4 bases, with 9 bases of the junction left unmatched. This CDR3 reads CASSAPRTGGFYGYTF. The CDR3, as DNA: TGTGCCAGCAGCGCACCTCGGACAGGGGGTTTCTATGGCTACACCTTC.

This rearrangement joins TRBV27 to TRBJ1-2, with D maybe TRBD1 (6 bases). The CDR3 totals 13 residues. V gave up 5 bases and J gave up 8 bases, with 15 bases separating them. Germline CDR1 and CDR2: MNHEY and SMNVEV (reference sequence). The CDR3 spells CASSLIKGGGYTF. CDR3 sequence (DNA): TGTGCCAGCAGTCTAATTAAGGGGGGGGGCTACACCTTC.

This sequence joins TRBV28 and TRBJ2-5; maybe TRBD1 (6 bases). This CDR3 spans 14 amino acids. Trimming removed 3 bases from V and 5 bases from J, with 13 bases in between. Germline CDR1 reads MDHEN; CDR2 reads SYDVKM. The CDR3, as DNA: TGTGCCAGCAGTTTCCCACAGGGCTCCGAGACCCAGTACTTC. Its protein is CASSFPQGSETQYF.